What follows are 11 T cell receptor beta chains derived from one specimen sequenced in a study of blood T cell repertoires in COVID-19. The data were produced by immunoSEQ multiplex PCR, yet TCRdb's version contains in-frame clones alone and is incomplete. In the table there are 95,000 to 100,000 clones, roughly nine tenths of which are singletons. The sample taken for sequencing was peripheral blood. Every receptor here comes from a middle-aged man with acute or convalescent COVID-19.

For the CDR3, the DNA is TGTGCCAGCAGTAGGACTAGCGGGGGGGCCCATGAGCAGTTCTTC. Amino acids: CASSRTSGGAHEQFF. The genes are TRBV6-5 and TRBJ2-1; TRBD2 matches at 15 bases. Unmatched junction bases numbered 4, after V lost 5 bases and J lost 8 bases. This CDR3 has 15 amino acids. Germline CDR1 reads MNHEY; CDR2 reads SVGAGI.

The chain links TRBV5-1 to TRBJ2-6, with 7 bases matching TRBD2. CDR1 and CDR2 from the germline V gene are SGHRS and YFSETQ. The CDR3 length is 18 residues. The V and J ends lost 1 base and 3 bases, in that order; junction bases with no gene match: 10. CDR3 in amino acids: CASSLSGGGLSGANVLTF. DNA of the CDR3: TGCGCCAGCAGCTTGTCGGGCGGGGGATTGAGTGGGGCCAACGTCCTGACTTTC.

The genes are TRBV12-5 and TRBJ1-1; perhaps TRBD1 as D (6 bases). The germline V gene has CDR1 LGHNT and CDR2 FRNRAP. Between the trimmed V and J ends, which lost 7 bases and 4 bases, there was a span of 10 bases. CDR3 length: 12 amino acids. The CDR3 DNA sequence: TGTGCTAGTGAGGGGGGGATCACTGAAGCTTTCTTT. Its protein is CASEGGITEAFF.

CDR3 region: CASSIRPGAGLSTDTQYF. As DNA, the CDR3 is TGTGCCAGTAGTATCCGCCCCGGGGCGGGGCTAAGCACAGATACGCAGTATTTT. This chain joins TRBV19 and TRBJ2-3, with D possibly TRBD2 on 6 matching bases. The CDR3 spans 18 residues. The V end was cut by 3 bases, the J end by 0 bases, with 19 bases between. Germline V CDR1 and CDR2: LNHDA, SQIVND (reference sequence).

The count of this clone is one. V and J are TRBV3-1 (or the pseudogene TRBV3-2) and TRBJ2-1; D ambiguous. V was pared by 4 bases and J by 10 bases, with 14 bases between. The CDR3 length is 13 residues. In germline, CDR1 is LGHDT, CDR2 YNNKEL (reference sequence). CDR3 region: CASSPPSSWEQFF. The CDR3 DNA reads TGTGCCAGCAGCCCTCCGAGCTCCTGGGAGCAGTTCTTC.

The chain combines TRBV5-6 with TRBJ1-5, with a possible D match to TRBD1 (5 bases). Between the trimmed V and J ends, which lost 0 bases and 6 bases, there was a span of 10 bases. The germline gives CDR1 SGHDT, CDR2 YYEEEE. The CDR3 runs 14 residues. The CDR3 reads CASSLGRVGQPQHF. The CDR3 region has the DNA TGTGCCAGCAGCTTGGGCAGGGTGGGTCAGCCCCAGCATTTT.

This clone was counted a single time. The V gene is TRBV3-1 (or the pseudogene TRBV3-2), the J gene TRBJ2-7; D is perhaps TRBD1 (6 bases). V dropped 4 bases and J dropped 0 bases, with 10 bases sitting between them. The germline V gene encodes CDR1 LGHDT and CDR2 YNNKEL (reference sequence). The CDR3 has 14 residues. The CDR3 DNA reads TGTGCCAGCAGCCCCCAGGACAGCTCCTACGAGCAGTACTTC. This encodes CASSPQDSSYEQYF.

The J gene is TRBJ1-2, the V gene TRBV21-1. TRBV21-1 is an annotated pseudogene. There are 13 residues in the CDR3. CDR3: CASSKERVEGYTF. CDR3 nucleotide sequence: TGTGCCAGCAGCAAAGAGAGGGTAGAGGGCTACACCTTC.

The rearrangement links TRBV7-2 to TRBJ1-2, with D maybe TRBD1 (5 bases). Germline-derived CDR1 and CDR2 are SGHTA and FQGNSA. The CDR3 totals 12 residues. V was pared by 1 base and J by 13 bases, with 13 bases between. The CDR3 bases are TGTGCCAGCAGCTTAGGGCCAGGGCGGGGCACCTTC. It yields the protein CASSLGPGRGTF.

CDR3 nucleotide sequence: TGTGCCTGGAGTACTCCGGGACAGGGATACGAGCAGTACTTC. Amino acids: CAWSTPGQGYEQYF. This chain joins TRBV30 and TRBJ2-7, with 9 positions matching TRBD1. After removal of 2 bases from V and 4 bases from J, the junction contained 6 bases not matched to a gene. The CDR3 extends over 14 amino acids. Germline CDR1 reads GTSNPN; CDR2 reads SVGIG (reference sequence). The entire variable domain, with the rest obtained from reference TRBV30 and TRBJ2-7, is as follows: SQTIHQWPATLVQPVGSPLSLECTVEGTSNPNLYWYRQAAGRGLQLLFYSVGIGQISSEVPQNLSASRPQDRQFILSSKKLLLSDSGFYLCAWSTPGQGYEQYFGPGTRLTVT.

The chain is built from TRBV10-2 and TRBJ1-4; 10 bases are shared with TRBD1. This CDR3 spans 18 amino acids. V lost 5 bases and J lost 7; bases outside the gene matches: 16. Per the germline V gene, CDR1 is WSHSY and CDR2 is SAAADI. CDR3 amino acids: CASSTTGTGASSGEKLFF. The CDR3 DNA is TGCGCCAGCAGTACAACTGGGACAGGGGCGTCGTCGGGTGAAAAACTGTTTTTT.